This passage covers 28 T cell receptor beta chains from one sample sequenced in a study of cytomegalovirus exposure and HLA in healthy donors. PCR used 60 Vbeta primers and 13 Jbeta primers. Profiled with immunoSEQ multiplex PCR; TCRdb holds only in-frame clones, not every one. This table has some 130,000 clones, about three quarters appearing once. The specimen sequenced was PBMCs. These receptors were taken from a woman aged 18 to 35 in good health and CMV-seronegative.

The chain recombines TRBV19 with TRBJ2-7; 7 positions match TRBD1. This CDR3 is 13 amino acids long. V lost 6 bases to trimming and J lost 3 bases; unmatched junction nucleotides: 5. Germline-derived CDR1 and CDR2 are LNHDA and SQIVND (reference sequence). The CDR3 here is CASRATGYYEQYF. The DNA of the CDR3 is TGTGCCAGTAGAGCGACAGGGTACTACGAGCAGTACTTC.

The gene calls are TRBV29-1 and TRBJ2-5; D is uncertain. The J call may not be correct, given that the DNA end is closer to TRBJ2-7. This CDR3 has 11 residues. CDR1 is SQVTM, CDR2 ANQGSEA, per germline. The CDR3 loop reads CSAGEDYEQYF. The DNA for the CDR3 is TGCAGCGCCGGTGAAGACTACGAGCAGTACTTC.

V is TRBV7-9 and J is TRBJ2-3, with 12 bases lining up with TRBD2. The CDR3 covers 15 residues. Losses at the gene ends were 4 bases for V and 4 bases for J; bases not matched to a gene: 3. CDR1 and CDR2 (germline): SEHNR, FQNEAQ (reference sequence). The CDR3 spells CASSSLAGGADTQYF. CDR3 nucleotides: TGTGCCAGCAGCTCACTAGCGGGAGGTGCAGATACGCAGTATTTT.

V and J are TRBV19 and TRBJ1-5, with 7 bases that match TRBD1. The CDR3 runs to 15 residues. From germline, CDR1 is LNHDA and CDR2 SQIVND (reference sequence). V was pared by 6 bases and J by 0 bases, with 5 bases of the junction left unmatched. The DNA of the CDR3 is TGTGCCAGTAGCTTACAGGGGTATAGCAATCAGCCCCAGCATTTT. It specifies CASSLQGYSNQPQHF.

The chain carries TRBV19 and TRBJ2-3; D possibly corresponds to TRBD2 (7 bases). This CDR3 has 14 residues. Germline V gene lookup returns CDR1 LNHDA and CDR2 SQIVND (reference sequence). V shed 7 bases and J shed 1 base, with 12 bases lying between them. CDR3 protein: CASKSGTRTDTQYF. CDR3 DNA: TGTGCCAGTAAAAGCGGGACACGCACAGATACGCAGTATTTT.

The CDR3 protein is CAWSSWTGAGGNTIYF. The CDR3 nucleotides read TGTGCCTGGAGTTCATGGACGGGAGCAGGTGGAAACACCATATATTTT. This chain uses TRBV30 with TRBJ1-3; unclear D gene. The length of the CDR3 is 16 residues. Germline CDR1 GTSNPN, CDR2 SVGIG (reference sequence). Trimming removed 2 bases at V and 3 bases at J, with 17 bases between.

The V gene is TRBV15, the J gene TRBJ1-1; D call uncertain. CDR1 is LNHNV, CDR2 YYDKDF, per germline (reference sequence). CDR3 length: 15 residues. The V gene lost 1 base and the J gene lost 1 base, with 10 bases spanning the gap. The CDR3 region is CATSRVLSGNTEAFF. In DNA, the CDR3 is TGTGCCACCAGCAGAGTGTTGTCAGGGAACACTGAAGCTTTCTTT.

The J gene is TRBJ2-7, the V gene TRBV7-2; D unclear. Germline CDR1 is SGHTA and CDR2 is FQGNSA. The CDR3 sequence is 13 residues long. Trimming cost V 1 base and J 6 bases, with 10 bases left between them. CDR3 region: CASSLELVSEQYF. CDR3 DNA sequence: TGTGCCAGCAGCTTAGAGTTAGTCTCCGAGCAGTACTTC.

This clone has only a few counts. The CDR3 DNA is TGTGCCAGCAGGGGCGGGGGTGGAACTGAAGCTTTCTTT. This encodes CASRGGGGTEAFF. The chain is built from TRBV27 and TRBJ1-1; weak D call: TRBD1 (5 bases). The ends were cut back, 6 bases at V and 5 bases at J, with 13 bases in the middle. Per the germline V gene, CDR1 is MNHEY and CDR2 is SMNVEV (reference sequence). CDR3 size: 13 residues.

The gene calls are TRBV5-6 and TRBJ2-1; 8 bases are a match to TRBD1. V trimming: 4 bases; J trimming: 9 bases; junction bases outside the gene matches: 12. CDR3 length: 15 residues. CDR1 and CDR2 from the germline V gene are SGHDT and YYEEEE. Here the CDR3 DNA reads TGTGCCAGCAGCCCCTTGGACAGGGATGGAAGTGAGCAGTTCTTC. Its translation is CASSPLDRDGSEQFF.

The genes are TRBV6-5 and TRBJ2-7; weak D call: TRBD2 (5 bases). Trimming stripped 6 bases from V and 7 bases from J, with 16 bases between. Germline values: CDR1 MNHEY, CDR2 SVGAGI. The CDR3 covers 13 residues. The CDR3 DNA reads as TGTGCCAGCAGCTGGCGGGCCTCGGGGGAGCAGTACTTC. Its protein is CASSWRASGEQYF.

This clone was detected only once. The V and J genes are TRBV6-5 and TRBJ1-2; D remains unclear. The V end lost 2 bases, the J end lost 7 bases, and 17 bases lay between the germline ends. Germline CDR1 reads MNHEY; CDR2 reads SVGAGI. The CDR3 sequence is 15 residues long. The CDR3: CASSYGPSEGGGYTF. In DNA form, the CDR3 reads TGTGCCAGCAGTTACGGCCCCTCGGAGGGCGGTGGCTACACCTTC.

The chain has TRBV30 and TRBJ2-1, with 9 bases identical to TRBD2. The CDR3 is made up of 17 amino acids. Losses at the gene ends were 2 bases for V and 0 bases for J; bases not matched to a gene: 8. Germline lookup yields CDR1 GTSNPN and CDR2 SVGIG (reference sequence). CDR3 nucleotides: TGTGCCTGGAGTCTCCGTAGCGGGAGCGACTCCTACAATGAGCAGTTCTTC. Translated, it gives CAWSLRSGSDSYNEQFF.

This chain uses TRBV19 with TRBJ1-4, with D hard to call. The CDR3 consists of 14 residues. V gave up 8 bases and J gave up 4 bases, with 14 bases separating them. The germline CDR1 and CDR2 sequences are LNHDA and SQIVND (reference sequence). DNA for the CDR3: TGTGCCAGTTCCCGACATCCGTTTAATGAAAAACTGTTTTTT. It translates to CASSRHPFNEKLFF.

The gene calls are TRBV19 and TRBJ1-1, with D perhaps TRBD1 (6 bases). This CDR3 has 13 residues. CDR1 LNHDA and CDR2 SQIVND come from the germline V gene (reference sequence). The V and J ends lost 10 bases and 4 bases respectively, with 16 bases between them. CDR3 DNA sequence: TGTGCCATTAGCACAGGGTTTTTCACTGAAGCTTTCTTT. It specifies CAISTGFFTEAFF.

This chain connects TRBV6-5 to TRBJ2-7, with D possibly being TRBD1 (8 bases). The CDR3 has 15 residues. V was trimmed by 6 bases and J by 6 bases, leaving 21 bases between them. Per the germline V gene, CDR1 is MNHEY and CDR2 is SVGAGI. The CDR3: CASRRTGRAAGEQYF. The CDR3 bases are TGTGCCAGCAGAAGGACAGGGAGGGCCGCAGGCGAGCAGTACTTC.

Many counts were recorded for this clone. The J gene is TRBJ1-6, the V gene TRBV6-6; D is possibly TRBD1 (6 bases). In germline, CDR1 is MNHNY, CDR2 SVGAGI (reference sequence). V was clipped by 8 bases and J by 9 bases, with 14 bases between them. CDR3 length: 13 amino acids. Here the CDR3 DNA reads TGTGCCAGCTCTGGGGGCGAGTCTTCACCCCTCCACTTT. Amino acid sequence: CASSGGESSPLHF.

The chain employs TRBV2 and TRBJ2-1; no clear D gene. This CDR3 is 13 amino acids long. The V gene lost 7 bases and the J gene lost 4 bases, with 11 bases spanning the gap. In germline, CDR1 is SNHLY, CDR2 FYNNEI. The CDR3 DNA reads as TGTGCCAGCAAATTTGGGCGTTACAATGAGCAGTTCTTC. Translation: CASKFGRYNEQFF.

The CDR3 DNA sequence: TGTGCCAGCAGTGAGCAGGGGAGAGGAAACACCATATATTTT. Translated: CASSEQGRGNTIYF. The J gene is TRBJ1-3, the V gene TRBV2; a weak D match, TRBD1 (6 bases). The V end was cut by 3 bases, the J end by 4 bases, with 10 bases between. From germline, CDR1 is SNHLY and CDR2 FYNNEI. The CDR3 extends over 14 amino acids.

This clone was seen a few times. The chain has TRBV5-1 and TRBJ2-7; D remains ambiguous. This CDR3 is 13 amino acids long. Germline V gene lookup returns CDR1 SGHRS and CDR2 YFSETQ. V lost 0 bases to trimming and J lost 1 base, with 5 bases between them. Here the CDR3 DNA reads TGCGCCAGCAGCTTGGAGAGGTCCTACGAGCAGTACTTC. Translated, it gives CASSLERSYEQYF.

V is TRBV28 and J is TRBJ2-5, with 9 positions matching TRBD2. Trimming took 8 bases from V and 1 from J; bases not matched to a gene: 5. Per the germline V gene, CDR1 is MDHEN and CDR2 is SYDVKM. The CDR3 has 14 amino acids. CDR3 residues: CASDSGRTQETQYF. Here the CDR3 DNA reads TGTGCCAGCGACAGCGGGAGGACCCAAGAGACCCAGTACTTC. Filled out from reference TRBV28 and TRBJ2-5, the complete variable domain reads DVKVTQSSRYLVKRTGEKVFLECVQDMDHENMFWYRQDPGLGLRLIYFSYDVKMKEKGDIPEGYSVSREKKERFSLILESASTNQTSMYLCASDSGRTQETQYFGPGTRLLVL.

The rearrangement joins TRBV9 to TRBJ1-1, with D possibly matching TRBD1 (6 bases). Germline-derived CDR1 and CDR2 are SGDLS and YYNGEE. This CDR3 has 12 residues. V was clipped by 0 bases and J by 11 bases, with 11 bases between them. The DNA for the CDR3 is TGTGCCAGCAGCGTAGACTGGGGGCCGGCTTTCTTT. Translation gives CASSVDWGPAFF.

The chain carries TRBV27 and TRBJ1-1, with 10 bases identical to TRBD1. The V segment lost 6 bases and the J segment 0 bases; nucleotides outside the gene matches: 7. The CDR3 spans 16 residues. Germline CDR1 reads MNHEY; CDR2 reads SMNVEV (reference sequence). Written as DNA, the CDR3 is TGTGCCAGCAGAGACAGGGGGCGCCTGATGAACACTGAAGCTTTCTTT. It yields the protein CASRDRGRLMNTEAFF.

This chain connects TRBV5-1 to TRBJ2-5; D possibly corresponds to TRBD1 (5 bases). Near its end, the DNA agrees better with TRBJ2-7, so the J call may be wrong. Germline lookup yields CDR1 SGHRS and CDR2 YFSETQ. The CDR3 is 16 amino acids. This chain's CDR3 is CASSEDGAGPLYEQYF. The CDR3 DNA reads TGCGCCAGCAGCGAGGATGGGGCCGGGCCCCTCTACGAGCAGTACTTC.

This clone has only one observation. The J gene is TRBJ2-7, the V gene TRBV4-2, with 8 bases matching TRBD2. V lost 4 bases to trimming and J lost 2 bases; unmatched junction nucleotides: 4. Per the germline V gene, CDR1 is LGHNA and CDR2 is YNFKEQ. The CDR3 has 14 amino acids. CDR3 sequence: CASSLSGKPYEQYF. CDR3 nucleotides: TGTGCCAGCAGCCTTAGCGGGAAACCCTACGAGCAGTACTTC.

The chain is built from TRBV9 and TRBJ1-1; D perhaps matches TRBD1 (6 bases). This CDR3 spans 14 amino acids. V dropped 0 bases and J dropped 5 bases, with 11 bases sitting between them. The germline V gene encodes CDR1 SGDLS and CDR2 YYNGEE. The DNA for the CDR3 is TGTGCCAGCAGCGTAGTCCTAGGACAGACTGAAGCTTTCTTT. Protein: CASSVVLGQTEAFF.

The V gene is TRBV2, the J gene TRBJ2-1; 9 bases are a match to TRBD1. Germline CDR1 and CDR2: SNHLY and FYNNEI. The CDR3 length is 13 residues. Trimming took 6 bases from V and 16 from J; bases not matched to a gene: 13. The CDR3 loop is CASRSEARDRDFF. DNA of the CDR3: TGTGCCAGCAGGTCAGAGGCTAGGGACAGGGACTTCTTC. Filled out from reference TRBV2 and TRBJ2-1, the complete variable domain reads EPEVTQTPSHQVTQMGQEVILRCVPISNHLYFYWYRQILGQKVEFLVSFYNNEISEKSEIFDDQFSVERPDGSNFTLKIRSTKLEDSAMYFCASRSEARDRDFFGPGTRLTVL.

This chain uses TRBV11-1 with TRBJ2-3; 8 bases fit TRBD1. The CDR3 totals 14 residues. The germline CDR1 and CDR2 sequences are SGHAT and FQDESV (reference sequence). The V and J ends lost 1 base and 3 bases, in that order; junction bases with no gene match: 0. The CDR3 reads CASSLGQGTDTQYF. The CDR3 DNA sequence: TGTGCCAGCAGCTTAGGACAGGGGACAGATACGCAGTATTTT.